Listed below are T cell receptor beta chains from one sample, sequenced in a study of cytomegalovirus exposure and HLA in healthy donors. Using immunoSEQ multiplex PCR, the repertoire was profiled, and TCRdb retains in-frame clones only, with some absent. This table holds 45,000 to 60,000 clones, approximately 68% found once. The sample comprised PBMCs. The receptors stem from a man aged 30 to 39 in good health and CMV-seronegative. Each CDR3 is given with its conserved first and last residue. The D gene is left open where the match is weak. Not every row has a clone size; where given, it reads once, few, many or a size class.

>.|TRBV6-1|TRBJ2-7|TRBD1
CASSEQGQVSYEQYF
TGTGCCAGCAGTGAACAAGGACAGGTTTCCTACGAGCAGTACTTC
>.|TRBV9|TRBJ2-5|TRBD1
CASSQGAEGEETQYF
TGTGCCAGCAGCCAGGGGGCGGAGGGTGAGGAGACCCAGTACTTC
>.|TRBV9|TRBJ2-7|TRBD2
CASSQLAGDPYF
TGTGCCAGCAGCCAACTAGCGGGGGATCCGTACTTC
>.|TRBV19|TRBJ2-2|.
CASRTGLRAGELFF
TGTGCCAGTAGGACGGGTCTCCGAGCCGGGGAGCTGTTTTTT
>.|TRBV6-6|TRBJ2-2|TRBD1
CASEQGAGTGELFF
TGTGCCAGCGAGCAGGGGGCTGGTACCGGGGAGCTGTTTTTT
>.|TRBV6-5|TRBJ1-1|.
CASSYHEGGTEAFF
TGTGCCAGCAGTTACCATGAGGGTGGCACTGAAGCTTTCTTT
>.|TRBV30|TRBJ1-2|TRBD1
CAWSPRRGQGGYTF
TGTGCCTGGAGTCCCCGCAGGGGGCAAGGTGGCTACACCTTC
>.|TRBV6-1|TRBJ1-1|.
CASSEAWARNTEAFF
TGTGCCAGCAGTGAAGCGTGGGCAAGGAACACTGAAGCTTTCTTT
>few|TRBV30|TRBJ1-5|.
CAWSVDGGSQPQHF
TGTGCCTGGAGTGTTGACGGAGGTTCTCAGCCCCAGCATTTT
>.|TRBV5-1|TRBJ2-7|.
CASSRGGTGNNEQYF
TGCGCCAGCAGCCGGGGGGGGACAGGGAACAACGAGCAGTACTTC
>.|TRBV6-6|TRBJ2-1|TRBD2
CASSFPTSGDWNEQFF
TGTGCCAGCAGCTTCCCTACTAGCGGGGATTGGAATGAGCAGTTCTTC
>.|TRBV28|TRBJ1-6|TRBD1
CASSLIQGGNSPLHF
TGTGCCAGCAGTTTAATTCAGGGGGGTAATTCACCCCTCCACTTT
>.|TRBV6-1|TRBJ2-2|.
CASSEVLGRAGELFF
TGTGCCAGCAGTGAAGTCTTGGGTCGGGCCGGGGAGCTGTTTTTT
>.|TRBV7-6|TRBJ2-3|.
CASSLARTSTDTQYF
TGTGCCAGCAGCTTAGCGCGAACTAGCACAGATACGCAGTATTTT
>.|TRBV19|TRBJ1-4|.
CASSTDRSPTNEKLFF
TGTGCCAGTAGTACCGACAGGTCCCCAACTAATGAAAAACTGTTTTTT
>once|TRBV30|TRBJ2-7|.
CAWSAQRAYEQYF
TGTGCCTGGAGTGCCCAGCGGGCCTACGAGCAGTACTTC
>.|TRBV2|TRBJ1-4|.
CASGGGQREKLFF
TGTGCCAGCGGAGGAGGACAGCGAGAAAAACTGTTTTTT
>once|TRBV9|TRBJ2-1|.
CASSVVSLSGEQFF
TGTGCCAGCAGCGTAGTCTCACTATCGGGTGAGCAGTTCTTC
>.|TRBV5-1|TRBJ2-1|.
CASSLDTNHEQFF
TGCGCCAGCAGCTTGGACACTAATCATGAGCAGTTCTTC
>.|TRBV5-1|TRBJ2-3|TRBD2
CASSLTSGYTDTQYF
TGCGCCAGCAGCTTGACTAGCGGGTACACTGATACGCAGTATTTT
>.|TRBV7-9|TRBJ2-7|.
CASSLAGGPSYEQYF
TGTGCCAGCAGCTTAGCGGGGGGGCCCTCCTACGAGCAGTACTTC